This TCR beta chain was recovered during a study of blood T cells in healthy people across ages. General study findings and limits: Because sorting was not performed, PBMCs prevented conclusive naive versus antigen-experienced comparison.

This clonotype was counted a few times. Its target is unknown. Compared with germline, one end of the junction differs, possibly owing to a read error. Sample-barcoded 5' priming and a J-beta primer mix drove a second PCR of roughly 7 to 11 cycles. Via MiXCR, TCRdb re-called the 5' RACE reads, giving one row per CDR3 protein. This sample has about 590,000 distinct CDR3 sequences; under 30% occur once, and the top ten carry 15% to 19%. Germline V gene lookup returns CDR1 DFQATT and CDR2 SNEGSKA (reference sequence). This CDR3 has 14 amino acids. V usage is TRBV20-1 and J usage is TRBJ2-3; TRBD2 aligns across 13 bases. The sample consisted of blood. The receptor comes from a woman older than 75 in good health. The CDR3 DNA reads TGCAGTGCACGGACTAGCGGGAGCACAGGTACGCAGTATTTT. Translating it yields CSARTSGSTGTQYF.